This TCR beta chain was observed in a study of blood T cell repertoires in COVID-19. Across the study: The United States, Italy and Spain provided the acute and convalescent COVID-19 samples. Sources were T cells, B-cell-depleted T cells, or PBMCs; the material itself was cDNA or gDNA.

Per the authors' pipeline: Nucleated cell number was recorded as an estimate derived from reference gene primer amplification. The method was immunoSEQ multiplex PCR; TCRdb's version includes in-frame clones alone and lacks a portion of them. V, J and clone size are taken as reported in that table, and D and trimming were inferred from the DNA itself. The sample shows 50,000 or so clones, around 90% of them seen only once. Per germline, CDR1 SGHVS and CDR2 FNYEAQ. V shed 1 base and J shed 0 bases, with 7 bases lying between them. The CDR3 consists of 15 residues. V usage is TRBV7-6 and J usage is TRBJ1-3; D is uncertain. What was sequenced was peripheral blood. The sequence came from a human donor with active COVID-19. The donor label of this sample is uncertain. The CDR3 spells CASSLDGLSGNTIYF. Here the CDR3 DNA reads TGTGCCAGCAGCTTAGATGGGCTCTCTGGAAACACCATATATTTT. The whole variable domain, remainder taken from reference TRBV7-6 and TRBJ1-3, is GAGVSQSPRYKVTKRGQDVALRCDPISGHVSLYWYRQALGQGPEFLTYFNYEAQQDKSGLPNDRFSAERPEGSISTLTIQRTEQRDSAMYRCASSLDGLSGNTIYFGEGSWLTVV.